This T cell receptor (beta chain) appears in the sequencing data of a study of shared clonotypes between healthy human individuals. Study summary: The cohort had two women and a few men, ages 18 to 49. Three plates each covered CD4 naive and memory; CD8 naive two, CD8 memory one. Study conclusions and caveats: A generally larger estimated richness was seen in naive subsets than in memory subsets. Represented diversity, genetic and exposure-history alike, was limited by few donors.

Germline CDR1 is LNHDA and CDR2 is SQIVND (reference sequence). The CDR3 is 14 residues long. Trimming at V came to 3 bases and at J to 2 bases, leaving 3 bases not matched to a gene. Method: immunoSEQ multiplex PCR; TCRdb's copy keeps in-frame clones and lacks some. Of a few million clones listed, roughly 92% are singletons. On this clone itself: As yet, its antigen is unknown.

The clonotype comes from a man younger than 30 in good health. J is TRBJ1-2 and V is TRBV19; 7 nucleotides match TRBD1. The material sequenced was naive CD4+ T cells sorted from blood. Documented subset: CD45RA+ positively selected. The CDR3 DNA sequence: TGTGCCAGTAGTATGGGACAGATCAACTATGGCTACACCTTC. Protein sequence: CASSMGQINYGYTF.